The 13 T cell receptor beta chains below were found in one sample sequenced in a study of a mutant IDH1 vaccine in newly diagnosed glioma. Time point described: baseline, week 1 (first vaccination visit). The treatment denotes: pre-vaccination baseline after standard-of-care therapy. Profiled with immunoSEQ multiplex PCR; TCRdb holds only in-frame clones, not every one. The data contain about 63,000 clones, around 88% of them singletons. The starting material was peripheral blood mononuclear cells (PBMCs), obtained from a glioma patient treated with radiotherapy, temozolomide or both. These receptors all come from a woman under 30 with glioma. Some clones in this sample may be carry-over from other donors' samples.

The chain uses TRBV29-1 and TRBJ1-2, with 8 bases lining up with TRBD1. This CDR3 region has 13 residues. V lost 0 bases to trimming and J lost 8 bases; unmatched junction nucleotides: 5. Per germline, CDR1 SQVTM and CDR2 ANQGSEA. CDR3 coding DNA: TGCAGCGTTGAAGAGTCAGGGGGCAGAGGCTACACCTTC. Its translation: CSVEESGGRGYTF.

CDR3 nucleotide sequence: TGTGCCAGCACCTCCGCTTTTACGAACACTGAAGCTTTCTTT. Its protein is CASTSAFTNTEAFF. This sequence joins TRBV27 and TRBJ1-1; D gene uncertain. Germline V gene sequence: CDR1 MNHEY, CDR2 SMNVEV (reference sequence). The ends were cut back, 7 bases at V and 1 base at J, with 13 bases in the middle. CDR3 length: 14 amino acids.

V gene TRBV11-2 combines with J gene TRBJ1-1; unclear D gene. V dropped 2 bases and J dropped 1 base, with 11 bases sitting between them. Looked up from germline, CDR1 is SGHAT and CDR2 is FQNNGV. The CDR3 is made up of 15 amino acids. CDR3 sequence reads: CASSLTSKRNTEAFF. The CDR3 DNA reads TGTGCCAGCAGCTTAACCTCGAAAAGGAACACTGAAGCTTTCTTT.

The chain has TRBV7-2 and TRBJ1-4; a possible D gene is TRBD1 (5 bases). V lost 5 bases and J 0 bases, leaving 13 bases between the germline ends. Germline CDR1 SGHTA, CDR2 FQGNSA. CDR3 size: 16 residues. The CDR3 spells CASSTVAGATNEKLFF. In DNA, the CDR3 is TGTGCCAGCAGCACTGTGGCGGGGGCAACTAATGAAAAACTGTTTTTT.

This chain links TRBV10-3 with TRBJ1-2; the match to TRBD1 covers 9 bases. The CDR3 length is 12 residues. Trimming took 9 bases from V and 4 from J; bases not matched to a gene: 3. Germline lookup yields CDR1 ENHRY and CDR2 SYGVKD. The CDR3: CAIDRGGYGYTF. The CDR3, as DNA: TGTGCCATAGACAGGGGGGGCTATGGCTACACCTTC.

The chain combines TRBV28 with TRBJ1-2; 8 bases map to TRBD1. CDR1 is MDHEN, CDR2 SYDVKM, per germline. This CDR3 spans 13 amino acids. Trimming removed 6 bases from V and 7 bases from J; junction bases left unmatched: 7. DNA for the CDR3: TGTGCCAGCAGCCGTACAGGGGGGGCTGGCTACACCTTC. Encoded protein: CASSRTGGAGYTF.

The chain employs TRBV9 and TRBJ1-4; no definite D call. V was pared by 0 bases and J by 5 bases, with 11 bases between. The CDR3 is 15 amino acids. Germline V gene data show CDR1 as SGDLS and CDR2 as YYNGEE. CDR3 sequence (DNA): TGTGCCAGCAGCGTAGAATCCTTACCCAATGAAAAACTGTTTTTT. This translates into CASSVESLPNEKLFF.

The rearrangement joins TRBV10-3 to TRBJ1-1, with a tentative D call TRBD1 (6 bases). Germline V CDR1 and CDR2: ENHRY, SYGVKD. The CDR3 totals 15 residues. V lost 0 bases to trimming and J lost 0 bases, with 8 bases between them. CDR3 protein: CAISESDSLNTEAFF. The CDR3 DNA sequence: TGTGCCATCAGTGAGTCGGACAGTTTGAACACTGAAGCTTTCTTT.

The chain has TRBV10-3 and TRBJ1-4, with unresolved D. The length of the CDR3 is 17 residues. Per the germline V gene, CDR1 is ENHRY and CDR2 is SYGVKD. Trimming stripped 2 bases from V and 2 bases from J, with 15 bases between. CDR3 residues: CAISERALPGTNEKLFF. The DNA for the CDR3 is TGTGCCATCAGTGAGAGAGCCCTCCCTGGCACTAATGAAAAACTGTTTTTT.

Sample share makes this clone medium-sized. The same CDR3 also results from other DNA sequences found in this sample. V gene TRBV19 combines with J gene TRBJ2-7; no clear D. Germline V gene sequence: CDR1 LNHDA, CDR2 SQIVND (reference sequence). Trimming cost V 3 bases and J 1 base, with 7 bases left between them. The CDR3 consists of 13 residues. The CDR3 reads CASSMARSYEQYF. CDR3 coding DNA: TGTGCCAGTAGTATGGCCAGATCCTACGAGCAGTACTTC.

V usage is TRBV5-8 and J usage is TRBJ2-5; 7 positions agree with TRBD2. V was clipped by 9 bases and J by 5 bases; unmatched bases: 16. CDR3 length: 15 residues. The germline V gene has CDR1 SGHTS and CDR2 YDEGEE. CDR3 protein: CATWDYQIGVETQYF. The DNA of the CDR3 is TGTGCCACCTGGGACTACCAAATCGGGGTGGAGACCCAGTACTTC.

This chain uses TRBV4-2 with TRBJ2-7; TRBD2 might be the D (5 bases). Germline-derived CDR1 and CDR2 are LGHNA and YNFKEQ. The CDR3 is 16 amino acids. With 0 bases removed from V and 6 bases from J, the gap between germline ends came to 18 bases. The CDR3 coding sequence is TGTGCCAGCAGCCAAGACCGGGCAGTTAGAGGGTTCGAGCAGTACTTC. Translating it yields CASSQDRAVRGFEQYF.

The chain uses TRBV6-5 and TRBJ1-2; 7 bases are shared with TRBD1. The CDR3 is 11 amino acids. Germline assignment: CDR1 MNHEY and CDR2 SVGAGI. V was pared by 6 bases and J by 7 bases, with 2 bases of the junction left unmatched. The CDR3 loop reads CASRQGGGYTF. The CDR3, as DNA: TGTGCCAGCAGGCAGGGGGGTGGCTACACCTTC.